The 17 T cell receptor beta chains presented below share a single source sample, sequenced in a study of blood T cell repertoires in COVID-19. Measured with immunoSEQ multiplex PCR; TCRdb has only the in-frame clones, and not every one. The sample lists around 260,000 clones, around 85% occurring once. Source material: PBMCs or T cells enriched from blood (not recorded which). These receptors were taken from a woman between 25 and 40 years old who had recovered from COVID-19.

This rearrangement joins TRBV4-1 to TRBJ2-1; tentatively, D is TRBD2 (6 bases). Germline V gene lookup returns CDR1 MGHRA and CDR2 YSYEKL. V lost 1 base and J 10 bases, leaving 20 bases between the germline ends. The CDR3 is 16 residues long. This CDR3 reads CASSQATGLLRGEQFF. In nucleotides, the CDR3 is TGCGCCAGCAGCCAAGCGACGGGACTCCTAAGAGGGGAGCAGTTCTTC.

This clone was seen at least ten times. The chain combines TRBV10-1 with TRBJ2-7; 10 bases are a match to TRBD2. The CDR3 spans 14 residues. V gave up 3 bases and J gave up 4 bases; unmatched junction bases: 3. Germline CDR1 is WNHNN and CDR2 is SYGVQD (reference sequence). The CDR3 region is CASSEKREGYEQYF. The CDR3 DNA is TGCGCCAGCAGTGAAAAGCGGGAGGGTTACGAGCAGTACTTC.

The rearrangement joins TRBV7-3 to TRBJ2-1; tentatively, D is TRBD1 (5 bases). CDR1 and CDR2 (germline): SGHTA, FQGTGA. Trimming removed 3 bases at V and 0 bases at J, with 9 bases between. The CDR3 length is 15 residues. The CDR3 sequence is CASSFFDSSYNEQFF. The CDR3, as DNA: TGTGCCAGCAGCTTTTTCGACAGCTCCTACAATGAGCAGTTCTTC.

The chain carries TRBV6-6 and TRBJ1-2; D possibly corresponds to TRBD1 (5 bases). Trimming took off 2 bases at V and 5 bases at J, with 15 bases between the two ends. Germline V gives CDR1 MNHNY, CDR2 SVGAGI (reference sequence). This CDR3 is 15 amino acids long. CDR3 DNA: TGTGCCAGCAGTTACGTTGAGGGGAGGGAATATGGCTACACCTTC. Translating gives CASSYVEGREYGYTF.

This clone occurred once. This rearrangement joins TRBV12-3 or TRBV12-4 to TRBJ1-1, with TRBD1 as a possible D gene (6 bases). This CDR3 is built from 13 residues. Trimming shortened V by 5 bases and J by 7 bases, and 14 bases separated the two germline ends. Here the CDR3 reads CASSKGEGVEAFF. For the CDR3, the DNA is TGTGCCAGCAGTAAGGGGGAGGGGGTTGAAGCTTTCTTT.

The CDR3 region has the DNA TGTGCCAGCAGGCGGGACAGCCGCTCCTACGAGCAGTACTTC. Translation gives CASRRDSRSYEQYF. The chain carries TRBV6-5 and TRBJ2-7; D may be TRBD1 (7 bases). CDR3 length equals 14 residues. V was cut by 6 bases and J by 0 bases, with 12 bases left in between. The germline V gene has CDR1 MNHEY and CDR2 SVGAGI.

This chain links TRBV6-5 with TRBJ2-1; tentative D call: TRBD1 (6 bases). Trimming left V 7 bases short and J 6 bases short, with 16 bases between. The CDR3 has 14 residues. CDR1 is MNHEY, CDR2 SVGAGI, per germline. CDR3 amino acids: CASTWEQGGNEQFF. The CDR3 DNA reads TGTGCCAGCACGTGGGAACAGGGCGGCAATGAGCAGTTCTTC.

The rearrangement links TRBV5-4 to TRBJ2-7; the D is unclear. Germline V gene lookup returns CDR1 SGHNT and CDR2 YYREEE (reference sequence). There are 15 residues in the CDR3. V shed 4 bases and J shed 2 bases, with 16 bases lying between them. The CDR3 protein is CASSPMGPATYEQYF. In DNA form, the CDR3 reads TGTGCCAGCAGCCCGATGGGCCCTGCGACCTACGAGCAGTACTTC. The full variable domain, with the rest looked up from reference TRBV5-4 and TRBJ2-7, is ETGVTQSPTHLIKTRGQQVTLRCSSQSGHNTVSWYQQALGQGPQFIFQYYREEENGRGNFPPRFSGLQFPNYSSELNVNALELDDSALYLCASSPMGPATYEQYFGPGTRLTVT.

The V gene is TRBV2, the J gene TRBJ2-5; no reliable D call. CDR3 size: 14 residues. CDR1 and CDR2 from the germline V gene are SNHLY and FYNNEI. Trimming pared 8 bases from V and 7 bases from J, leaving 20 bases between. CDR3 sequence reads: CASLPVAPSGTQYF. CDR3 nucleotides: TGTGCCAGCCTACCGGTCGCCCCGTCCGGGACCCAGTACTTC.

The genes are TRBV6-5 and TRBJ1-5, with a possible D match to TRBD1 (6 bases). CDR3 length: 13 residues. Germline lookup yields CDR1 MNHEY and CDR2 SVGAGI. Trimming cost V 7 bases and J 6 bases, with 13 bases left between them. The chain's CDR3 is CASIDGGLQPQHF. In nucleotides, the CDR3 is TGTGCCAGCATCGACGGGGGGCTTCAGCCCCAGCATTTT.

There are a few counts of this clone. This chain connects TRBV19 to TRBJ1-2, with 7 positions matching TRBD1. Germline assignment: CDR1 LNHDA and CDR2 SQIVND (reference sequence). There are 13 residues in the CDR3. With 3 bases clipped from V and 8 bases from J, the junction kept 6 bases outside the gene matches. CDR3 nucleotides: TGTGCCAGTAGTATTGACAGGGAGGTCGGCTACACCTTC. Translating gives CASSIDREVGYTF.

Only a few counts were recorded for this clone. The chain recombines TRBV27 with TRBJ1-2; TRBD1 matches 11 bases. CDR1 and CDR2 from the germline V gene are MNHEY and SMNVEV (reference sequence). CDR3 length: 18 amino acids. The junction had 15 bases not matched to a gene; V was cut back by 4 bases and J by 5 bases. This CDR3 reads CASSSLPGQGAFDYGYTF. The CDR3 DNA follows: TGTGCCAGCAGTTCCTTACCTGGACAGGGGGCCTTTGATTATGGCTACACCTTC.

This clone was seen only a few times. The chain links TRBV5-1 to TRBJ1-1; 9 bases match TRBD1. The trim removed 4 bases at V and 11 bases at J, leaving 9 bases unmatched. The germline V gene has CDR1 SGHRS and CDR2 YFSETQ. The CDR3 consists of 13 residues. CDR3 DNA: TGCGCCAGCAGCCCGAGACAGGGGGATGGCGCTTTCTTT. It encodes CASSPRQGDGAFF.

The chain joins TRBV10-2 to TRBJ2-1; D is unresolved. CDR3 length equals 17 residues. Germline CDR1 reads WSHSY; CDR2 reads SAAADI. V was clipped by 2 bases and J by 4 bases, with 18 bases between them. The CDR3 reads CASSEPQLIFIYNEQFF. CDR3 DNA sequence: TGCGCCAGCAGTGAGCCACAGCTAATCTTCATATACAATGAGCAGTTCTTC.

The rearrangement links TRBV7-8 to TRBJ1-2; 7 bases fit TRBD1. Germline CDR1 and CDR2: SGHVS and FQNEAQ. Trimming removed 3 bases from V and 0 bases from J; junction bases left unmatched: 7. This CDR3 spans 16 amino acids. CDR3 protein: CASSLRRGPSNYGYTF. In DNA, the CDR3 is TGTGCCAGCAGCTTGAGAAGGGGGCCATCTAACTATGGCTACACCTTC. The full variable domain, its missing parts supplied by reference TRBV7-8 and TRBJ1-2, is GAGVSQSPRYKVAKRGQDVALRCDPISGHVSLFWYQQALGQGPEFLTYFQNEAQLDKSGLPSDRFFAERPEGSVSTLKIQRTQQEDSAVYLCASSLRRGPSNYGYTFGSGTRLTVV.

This chain uses TRBV20-1 with TRBJ1-2, with 9 positions matching TRBD1. This CDR3 region has 13 residues. Trimming took 3 bases from V and 8 from J; bases not matched to a gene: 7. Germline V gives CDR1 DFQATT, CDR2 SNEGSKA (reference sequence). The CDR3 sequence: CSASGGTGRGYTF. CDR3 nucleotides: TGCAGTGCTAGTGGGGGGACAGGGAGGGGCTACACCTTC.

The chain has TRBV6-1 and TRBJ1-5; D ambiguous. The CDR3 is made up of 11 amino acids. Trimming took 0 bases from V and 14 from J, leaving 8 bases between them. Germline V gene sequence: CDR1 MNHNS, CDR2 SASEGT. The CDR3: CASSEASVEHF. Here the CDR3 DNA reads TGTGCCAGCAGTGAAGCTTCGGTAGAGCATTTT.